This T cell receptor (beta chain) derives from a study of blood T cell repertoires in COVID-19. The CDR3 extends over 16 amino acids. V shed 7 bases and J 4 bases; nucleotides not matched to a gene: 11. Germline CDR1 MDHEN, CDR2 SYDVKM. The data were produced by immunoSEQ multiplex PCR, yet TCRdb's version contains in-frame clones alone and is incomplete. The sample shows a few hundred thousand clones, 80% to 90% of them seen only once. The participants were between roughly 18 and 89 years old and came from 20 to 30 US areas. The clonotype was recovered from a woman in her thirties who had recovered from COVID-19. Sequencing was done on a sample of PBMCs or T cells enriched from blood (not recorded which). The chain carries TRBV28 and TRBJ2-7, with 12 bases lining up with TRBD1. The DNA for the CDR3 is TGTGCCAGCACGGGACAGGGGGCAGGGGTCATATACGAGCAGTACTTC. Its translation is CASTGQGAGVIYEQYF.